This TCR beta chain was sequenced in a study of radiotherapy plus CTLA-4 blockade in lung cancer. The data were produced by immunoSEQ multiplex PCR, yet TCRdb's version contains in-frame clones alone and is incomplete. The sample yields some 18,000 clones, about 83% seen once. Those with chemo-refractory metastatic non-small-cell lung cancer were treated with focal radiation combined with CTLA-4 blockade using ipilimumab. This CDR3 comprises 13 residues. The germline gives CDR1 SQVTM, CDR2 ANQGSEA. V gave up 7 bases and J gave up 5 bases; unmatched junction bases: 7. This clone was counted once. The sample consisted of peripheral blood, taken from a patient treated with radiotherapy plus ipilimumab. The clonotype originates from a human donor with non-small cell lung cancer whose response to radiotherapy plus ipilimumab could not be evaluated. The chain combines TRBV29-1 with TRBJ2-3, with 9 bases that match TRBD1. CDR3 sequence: CSGGQGQGDTQYF. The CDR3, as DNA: TGCAGCGGTGGACAGGGGCAAGGAGATACGCAGTATTTT.